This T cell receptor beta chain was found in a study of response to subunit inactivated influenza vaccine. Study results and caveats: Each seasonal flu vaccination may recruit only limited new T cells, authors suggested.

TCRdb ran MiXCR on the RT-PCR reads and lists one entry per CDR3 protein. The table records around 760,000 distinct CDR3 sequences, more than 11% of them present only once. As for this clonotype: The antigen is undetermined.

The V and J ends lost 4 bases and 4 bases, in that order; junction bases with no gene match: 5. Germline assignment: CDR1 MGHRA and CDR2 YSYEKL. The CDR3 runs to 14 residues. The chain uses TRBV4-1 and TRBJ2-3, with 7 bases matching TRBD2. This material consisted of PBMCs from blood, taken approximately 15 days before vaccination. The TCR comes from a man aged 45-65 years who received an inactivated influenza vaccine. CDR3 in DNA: TGCGCCAGCAGCCGGGGGGGTTTCCCAGATACGCAGTATTTT. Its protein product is CASSRGGFPDTQYF.